Shown below are 17 T cell receptor beta chains from a single sample sequenced in a study of glioma-infiltrating T cells. The iRepertoire nested amplicon-rescue multiplex PCR amplified TCR alpha and beta CDR3s from RNA. A single record per CDR3 protein comes from TCRdb applying MiXCR to the multiplex PCR reads. The table has 85,000 to 110,000 distinct CDR3 sequences, less than 30% seen once. The sample taken for sequencing was glioma tissue, nonneoplastic brain tissue, or PBMCs (not recorded which). Receptor source: a human donor with low-grade glioma or glioblastoma, undergoing nonglioma brain surgery, or in good health (not recorded which).

Many counts were recorded for this clonotype. The chain joins TRBV20-1 to TRBJ1-2, with TRBD1 matching 12 bases. Germline V lookup: CDR1 DFQATT, CDR2 SNEGSKA (reference sequence). The CDR3 length is 16 residues. V lost 3 bases to trimming and J lost 7 bases; unmatched junction nucleotides: 12. Here the CDR3 DNA reads TGCAGTGCTAGCGCGGGTTCGGGACAGGGGGCGTTTGGCTACACCTTC. Protein: CSASAGSGQGAFGYTF.

This clonotype was recorded many times. V usage is TRBV7-3 and J usage is TRBJ2-3, with 9 bases that match TRBD1. V dropped 5 bases and J dropped 5; count of bases not matched to a gene: 11. Germline V CDR1 and CDR2: SGHTA, FQGTGA. There are 16 residues in the CDR3. CDR3 residues: CASSQSPGTGLDTQYF. As DNA, the CDR3 is TGTGCCAGCAGCCAAAGTCCCGGGACAGGGTTAGATACGCAGTATTTT.

This clonotype has ten or more counts. This rearrangement joins TRBV6-6 to TRBJ1-1, with a weak D call TRBD1 (6 bases). V lost 2 bases and J 8 bases, leaving 21 bases between the germline ends. Germline lookup yields CDR1 MNHNY and CDR2 SVGAGI (reference sequence). This CDR3 contains 16 residues. CDR3 nucleotides: TGTGCCAGCAGTTACACCCCCACGGCGGGGGGCGCGGAAGCTTTCTTT. Translated: CASSYTPTAGGAEAFF.

This clonotype was recorded at least ten times. V usage is TRBV14 and J usage is TRBJ1-2; 7 bases agree with TRBD1. Looked up from germline, CDR1 is SGHDN and CDR2 is FVKESK. The ends lost 2 bases at V and 4 bases at J; junction bases unmatched: 1. This CDR3 is built from 13 residues. CDR3: CASSQQGGYGYTF. The CDR3 nucleotides read TGTGCCAGCAGCCAACAGGGGGGCTATGGCTACACCTTC.

This clonotype has at least ten counts. The rearrangement uses TRBV7-2 and TRBJ2-6; the D is unclear. V lost 4 bases and J 0 bases, leaving 4 bases between the germline ends. Germline V gene sequence: CDR1 SGHTA, CDR2 FQGNSA. There are 14 residues in the CDR3. CDR3 residues: CASSSRSGANVLTF. For the CDR3, the DNA is TGTGCCAGCAGCTCCCGCTCTGGGGCCAACGTCCTGACTTTC. The full variable domain, with the rest looked up from reference TRBV7-2 and TRBJ2-6, is GAGVSQSPSNKVTEKGKDVELRCDPISGHTALYWYRQSLGQGLEFLIYFQGNSAPDKSGLPSDRFSAERTGGSVSTLTIQRTQQEDSAVYLCASSSRSGANVLTFGAGSRLTVL.

This clonotype was seen at least ten times. The chain has TRBV20-1 and TRBJ1-2; D is uncertain. The CDR3 is 11 amino acids. Germline CDR1 DFQATT, CDR2 SNEGSKA (reference sequence). Trimming took off 0 bases at V and 8 bases at J, with 7 bases between the two ends. Here the CDR3 reads CSARDLDGYTF. CDR3 in DNA: TGCAGTGCTAGAGATCTTGACGGCTACACCTTC.

The V gene is TRBV24-1, the J gene TRBJ1-1, with a tentative D call TRBD1 (6 bases). The germline V gene has CDR1 KGHDR and CDR2 SFDVKD. The V gene lost 3 bases and the J gene lost 4 bases, with 14 bases spanning the gap. This CDR3 has 15 residues. The CDR3 nucleotides read TGTGCCACCAGTGATACCCAGGGAGGGGGCACTGAAGCTTTCTTT. Translation gives CATSDTQGGGTEAFF.

This clonotype was counted a few times. V gene TRBV29-1 combines with J gene TRBJ1-4; D gene unclear. The germline V and J ends were trimmed by 6 bases and 0 bases, with 11 bases remaining between them. Germline assignment: CDR1 SQVTM and CDR2 ANQGSEA. The CDR3 contains 14 residues. The CDR3 nucleotides read TGCAGCGTCCCTGAGGGTACAACTAATGAAAAACTGTTTTTT. Amino acids: CSVPEGTTNEKLFF.

The chain couples TRBV7-9 to TRBJ1-1, with D perhaps TRBD1 (6 bases). From germline, CDR1 is SEHNR and CDR2 FQNEAQ (reference sequence). CDR3 length: 14 amino acids. Deletions cut 3 bases from V and 1 base from J, with 9 bases between. The CDR3 reads CASSFIQGNTEAFF. CDR3 nucleotides: TGTGCCAGCAGCTTTATACAGGGGAACACTGAAGCTTTCTTT.

Concerning this clonotype itself: A much bigger clone sits one base away, suggesting this may be a read error. The CDR3 bases are TGTGCCAGCAGTAATTCCGCCCTCCAGGGAGGCTACTATGGCTACACCTTC. Translating gives CASSNSALQGGYYGYTF. The V and J genes are TRBV6-1 and TRBJ1-2; TRBD1 might be the D (5 bases). This CDR3 is 17 amino acids long. Germline-derived CDR1 and CDR2 are MNHNS and SASEGT. The V gene lost 5 bases and the J gene lost 3 bases, with 22 bases spanning the gap.

Regarding this clonotype: A much more abundant neighbour one base away suggests this may be a read error. This rearrangement joins TRBV27 to TRBJ1-6, with 7 bases identical to TRBD1. CDR3 size: 14 residues. The germline CDR1 and CDR2 sequences are MNHEY and SMNVEV (reference sequence). The J segment lost 7 bases and the V segment lost 5 bases, leaving 5 bases of the junction unmatched. CDR3 nucleotide sequence: TGTGCCAGCAGTAGCAACAGGGGAAATTCACCCCTCCACTTT. Translation gives CASSSNRGNSPLHF.

This clonotype was detected a few times. The chain combines TRBV2 with TRBJ2-2; 9 bases are a match to TRBD1. The CDR3 extends over 14 amino acids. Germline CDR1 is SNHLY and CDR2 is FYNNEI. With V trimmed by 10 bases and J by 6 bases, 9 bases remained unmatched. The CDR3 nucleotides read TGTGCCACCGGAACAGGGGGCGCGTCCGGGGAGCTGTTTTTT. Translating it yields CATGTGGASGELFF.

This clonotype was observed many times. The gene calls are TRBV15 and TRBJ1-1; TRBD1 agrees at 11 bases. The CDR3 loop spans 20 amino acids. Germline lookup yields CDR1 LNHNV and CDR2 YYDKDF (reference sequence). J lost 1 base, V lost 5 bases, and 18 bases had no gene match. CDR3 in amino acids: CATSPPWGTGGRGANTEAFF. DNA for the CDR3: TGTGCCACCAGCCCCCCCTGGGGGACAGGGGGACGGGGGGCGAACACTGAAGCTTTCTTT.

About this clonotype: The junction departs from the called germline gene at one end, perhaps through a read error. J is TRBJ2-5 and V is TRBV7-9; D is unclear. The CDR3 is 15 residues long. Germline CDR1 reads SEHNR; CDR2 reads FQNEAQ (reference sequence). CDR3 DNA sequence: TGTGCCAGCGGCTTAGAACCGGGTCGACAAGAGACCCAGTACTTC. The encoded protein is CASGLEPGRQETQYF.

The V gene is TRBV10-2, the J gene TRBJ1-3, with a tentative D call TRBD1 (5 bases). Germline lookup yields CDR1 WSHSY and CDR2 SAAADI. There are 14 residues in the CDR3. The ends were cut back, 8 bases at V and 3 bases at J, with 14 bases in the middle. The CDR3 is CASRPAGSGNTIYF. The DNA for the CDR3 is TGCGCCAGCCGCCCGGCAGGGAGTGGAAACACCATATATTTT.

This clonotype was detected many times. Here the CDR3 DNA reads TGTGCCAGCAGTTACTTGGCGGGGGGATACGAGCAGTACTTC. Its translation: CASSYLAGGYEQYF. The V gene is TRBV6-6, the J gene TRBJ2-7, with TRBD2 identical over 8 bases. Looked up from germline, CDR1 is MNHNY and CDR2 is SVGAGI (reference sequence). This CDR3 is 14 amino acids long. The trim removed 1 base at V and 4 bases at J, leaving 3 bases unmatched.

The genes are TRBV4-1 and TRBJ1-5; no clear D gene. Per the germline V gene, CDR1 is MGHRA and CDR2 is YSYEKL. This CDR3 is built from 15 residues. V lost 4 bases, J lost 4 bases, and 14 bases lay in between. CDR3 sequence reads: CASSPQKGPNQPQHF. The CDR3 DNA is TGCGCCAGCAGCCCCCAGAAAGGACCGAATCAGCCCCAGCATTTT.